Listed below are T cell receptor beta chains from one sample, sequenced in a study of OX40 agonist ivuxolimab in advanced cancers. Some clones are missing from TCRdb's copy, which holds only in-frame ones; the method was immunoSEQ multiplex PCR. The data show 70,000 to 95,000 clones, 80% to 95% seen once. The material was CD4+ or CD8+ T cells sorted from blood, obtained in a trial of the OX40 agonist ivuxolimab. These receptors were obtained from an adult with an advanced solid tumor such as melanoma, head and neck, liver or kidney cancer. CDR3s leave out the opening cysteine and the closing phenylalanine or tryptophan. The order of the fields is CDR3 protein, J gene, V gene, clone size. Where a row states a size, it is once, few, many or the class of an expanded clone; other rows omit it.

CDR3: ASSLSRTSGIRNEQF
J: TRBJ2-1
V: TRBV11-2
size: -

CDR3: ASSVDSPHYNEQF
J: TRBJ2-1
V: TRBV9
size: -

CDR3: ASSRGRVTYEQY
J: TRBJ2-7
V: TRBV7-8
size: -

CDR3: ASSTTGRTEAF
J: TRBJ1-1
V: TRBV19
size: once

CDR3: ASSVAWGGQETQY
J: TRBJ2-5
V: TRBV9
size: -

CDR3: ASSSPRLAGGTDTQY
J: TRBJ2-3
V: TRBV28
size: -

CDR3: ATSREGRERGYT
J: TRBJ1-2
V: TRBV15
size: -

CDR3: ASSFQNGGVYEQY
J: TRBJ2-7
V: TRBV11-1
size: -

CDR3: ASSDPGQGVGEQY
J: TRBJ2-7
V: TRBV28
size: -

CDR3: AISRAPSTDTQY
J: TRBJ2-3
V: TRBV10-3
size: -

CDR3: ASRGLLGREDTQY
J: TRBJ2-3
V: TRBV6-1
size: -

CDR3: ASSDNLSNSPLH
J: TRBJ1-6
V: TRBV6-1
size: -

CDR3: ASRGQGAGANVLT
J: TRBJ2-6
V: TRBV6-1
size: -

CDR3: ASKQSSGIPYEQY
J: TRBJ2-7
V: TRBV6-5
size: -

CDR3: ASSLMSGTSVLGTQY
J: TRBJ2-3
V: TRBV7-2
size: -

CDR3: ASSYGGGSTDTQY
J: TRBJ2-3
V: TRBV6-5
size: -

CDR3: ASSLWGLARYEQY
J: TRBJ2-7
V: TRBV28
size: -

CDR3: ATSRDGGSAGSSYNEQF
J: TRBJ2-1
V: TRBV15
size: -

CDR3: ASSPETSGKKETQY
J: TRBJ2-5
V: TRBV7-9
size: -

CDR3: ASSSGSAYGYT
J: TRBJ1-2
V: TRBV5-1
size: -

CDR3: ASSPNGVSTDTQY
J: TRBJ2-3
V: TRBV18
size: -

CDR3: ASSIHNRGGTEAF
J: TRBJ1-1
V: TRBV19
size: -

CDR3: ASGRGVVSYNEQF
J: TRBJ2-1
V: TRBV12-5
size: -

CDR3: ASSIEGTARSELF
J: TRBJ2-2
V: TRBV19
size: -

CDR3: ASSTGQNTEAF
J: TRBJ1-1
V: TRBV5-1
size: -

CDR3: ASSEAGGQGRTEAF
J: TRBJ1-1
V: TRBV6-1
size: -

CDR3: ATSRDMASGETQY
J: TRBJ2-5
V: TRBV15
size: -

CDR3: ASSKVGGDYEQF
J: TRBJ2-1
V: TRBV21-1
size: -

CDR3: ASSLAFGGLGSAANVLT
J: TRBJ2-6
V: TRBV7-6
size: -

CDR3: ASTSSGIPHEQF
J: TRBJ2-1
V: TRBV7-3
size: -

CDR3: ASSFVAGGFHEQY
J: TRBJ2-7
V: TRBV11-2
size: -

CDR3: ASINRNEQF
J: TRBJ2-1
V: TRBV27
size: -

CDR3: ASSPSLGSSYNEQF
J: TRBJ2-1
V: TRBV4-1
size: -

CDR3: ASSPGAETGASGANVLT
J: TRBJ2-6
V: TRBV7-9
size: -

CDR3: ASSLGTPGGTQY
J: TRBJ2-3
V: TRBV7-8
size: -

CDR3: ASSSGGRDTEAF
J: TRBJ1-1
V: TRBV5-6
size: few

CDR3: ASSWTGSQPQH
J: TRBJ1-5
V: TRBV11-2
size: -

CDR3: ASSLEGGTRAGELF
J: TRBJ2-2
V: TRBV7-6
size: -

CDR3: ASSVLGGANTGELF
J: TRBJ2-2
V: TRBV11-2
size: -

CDR3: ASSLGRLAGATDTQY
J: TRBJ2-3
V: TRBV7-6
size: -

CDR3: ASSVRSYNSPLH
J: TRBJ1-6
V: TRBV27
size: -